This T cell receptor beta chain is drawn from a study of CD8 T cells in Susac syndrome (dated by TCRdb to the late 2010s). Regarding the study in general: Of the Susac syndrome patients who were sequenced, more than five had clinically active disease and eight were in clinical remission. At blood withdrawal, Susac syndrome patients were either therapy-naive, taking corticosteroids (in some cases with IVIg as well), or taking IVIg alone. The study used repertoire sequencing to test whether antigen drove CD8+ T cell activation and differentiation in Susac syndrome.

Points on this clonotype: Its antigen remains unidentified. Base qualities are not recorded, but no much larger clone differs from it by a single base.

The germline V gene specifies KGHDR as CDR1 and SFDVKD as CDR2. Trimming takes 2 bases from V and 6 bases from J, and the germline ends sit 6 bases apart. Including cysteine and phenylalanine, the CDR3 has 12 amino acids. This entry keeps only the CDR3 DNA: 36 bases, framed from base 1. Peripheral blood CD8+ and CD4+ T cells from healthy donors, Susac syndrome patients and multiple sclerosis patients were profiled by high-throughput TCR beta sequencing. The Susac syndrome patients fulfilled recently defined diagnostic criteria for either definite or probable disease. Bulk CD8+ and CD4+ T cells were purified by magnetic negative isolation, whereas CD8+ TEMRA cells were enriched by FACS. Blood was drawn into EDTA tubes, processed within 24 hours, and PBMCs were isolated by density gradient centrifugation. PBMCs intended for TCR sequencing were frozen in liquid nitrogen and were later thawed in a 37 degrees C water bath. A purity of at least 90% was achieved for sorted or isolated CD4+, CD8+ and CD8+ TEMRA cells.

RNA was extracted with the RNeasy kit and roughly 0.45 to 1 ug was reverse transcribed using random hexamers. TCR beta CDR3 regions were amplified with the immunoSEQ multiplex PCR assay covering 54 Vbeta and 13 Jbeta segments. To correct PCR amplification bias, a synthetic template baseline was used for both primer optimization and computational correction. Per the authors' processing: Only productive sequences were kept, with reads annotated to V, D and J genes according to IMGT and analyzed in immunoSEQ Analyzer. Clonality was computed as one minus Shannon entropy normalized by log2 of the number of productive unique sequences. For each patient and control, public and private clones were evaluated within the 100 most prevalent clones. A clone was defined as Susac-specific if it was absent from the healthy and MS cohorts, from 950 to 1,300 published viral clones and from other ImmuneACCESS disease sequences. TCRdb cleaned the public reads at Q25 with fastp, built clones with MiXCR and kept in-frame beta chains. Under each unique CDR3 protein, matching rows form one entry showing the most common genes and DNA. The V and J calls here are based on TCRdb, not the publication. The table for this sample lists 150,000 to 200,000 distinct CDR3 sequences; 85% to 95% of them were counted only once. The ten largest clonotypes hold 0.12% of the sample.

Results and caveats for the whole study, not just this receptor: The CD4+ T cell repertoire of patients with Susac syndrome showed no detectable clonal expansion. The number of individuals in the TCR sequencing and HLA analysis was recognized as being relatively small.

The sequencing sample was made of CD4+ T cells from PBMCs. The origin of this receptor is a human donor with Susac syndrome. Here the chain combines TRBV24-1 and TRBJ1-2, with TRBD1 as a weak D call on 6 bases. Read as DNA, the sequence is TGTGCCACCAGTGATTGGACAGATGGCTACACCTTC. Its protein is CATSDWTDGYTF.